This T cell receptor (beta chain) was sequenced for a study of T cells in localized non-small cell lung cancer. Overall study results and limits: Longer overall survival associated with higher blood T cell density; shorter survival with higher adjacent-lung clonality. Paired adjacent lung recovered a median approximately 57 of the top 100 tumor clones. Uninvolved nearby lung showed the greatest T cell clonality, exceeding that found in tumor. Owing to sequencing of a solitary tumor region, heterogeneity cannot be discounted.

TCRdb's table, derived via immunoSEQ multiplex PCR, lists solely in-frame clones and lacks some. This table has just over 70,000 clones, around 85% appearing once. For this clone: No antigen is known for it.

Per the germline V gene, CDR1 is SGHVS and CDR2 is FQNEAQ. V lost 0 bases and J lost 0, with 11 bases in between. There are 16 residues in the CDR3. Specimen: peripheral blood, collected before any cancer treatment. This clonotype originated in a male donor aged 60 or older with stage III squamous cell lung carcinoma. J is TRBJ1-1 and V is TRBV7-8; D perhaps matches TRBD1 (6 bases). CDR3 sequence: CASSLALGAMNTEAFF. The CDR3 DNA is TGTGCCAGCAGCTTAGCCCTGGGGGCTATGAACACTGAAGCTTTCTTT. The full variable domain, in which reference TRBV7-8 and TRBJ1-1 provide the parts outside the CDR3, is GAGVSQSPRYKVAKRGQDVALRCDPISGHVSLFWYQQALGQGPEFLTYFQNEAQLDKSGLPSDRFFAERPEGSVSTLKIQRTQQEDSAVYLCASSLALGAMNTEAFFGQGTRLTVV.